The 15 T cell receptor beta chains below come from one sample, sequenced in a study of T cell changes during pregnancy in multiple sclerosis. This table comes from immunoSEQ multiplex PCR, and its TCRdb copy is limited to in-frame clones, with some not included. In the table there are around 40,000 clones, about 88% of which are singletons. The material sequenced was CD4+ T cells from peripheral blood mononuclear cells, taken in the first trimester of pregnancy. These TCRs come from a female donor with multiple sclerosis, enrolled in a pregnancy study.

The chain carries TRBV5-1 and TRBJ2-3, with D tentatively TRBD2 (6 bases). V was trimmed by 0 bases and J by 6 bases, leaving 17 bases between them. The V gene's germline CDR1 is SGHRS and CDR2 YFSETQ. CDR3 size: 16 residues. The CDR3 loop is CASSLVPLRAGDTQYF. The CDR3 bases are TGCGCCAGCAGCTTGGTCCCCCTGCGGGCGGGGGATACGCAGTATTTT.

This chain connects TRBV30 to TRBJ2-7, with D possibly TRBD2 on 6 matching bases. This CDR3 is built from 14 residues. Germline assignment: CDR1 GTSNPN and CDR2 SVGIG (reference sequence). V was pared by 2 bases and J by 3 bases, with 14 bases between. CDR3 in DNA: TGTGCCTGGAGTCTACCGGCGGGGTTCTACGAGCAGTACTTC. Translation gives CAWSLPAGFYEQYF.

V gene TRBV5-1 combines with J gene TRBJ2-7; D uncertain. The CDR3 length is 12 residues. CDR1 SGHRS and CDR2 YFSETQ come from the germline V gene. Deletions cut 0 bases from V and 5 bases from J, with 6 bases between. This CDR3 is CASSLGRDEQYF. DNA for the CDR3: TGCGCCAGCAGCTTGGGACGGGACGAGCAGTACTTC.

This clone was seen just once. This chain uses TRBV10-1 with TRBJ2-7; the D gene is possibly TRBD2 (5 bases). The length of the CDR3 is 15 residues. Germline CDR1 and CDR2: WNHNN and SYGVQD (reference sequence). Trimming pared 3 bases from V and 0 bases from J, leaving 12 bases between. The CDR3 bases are TGCGCCAGCAGTGAAAGAGGGTCGAGCTCCTACGAGCAGTACTTC. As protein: CASSERGSSSYEQYF.

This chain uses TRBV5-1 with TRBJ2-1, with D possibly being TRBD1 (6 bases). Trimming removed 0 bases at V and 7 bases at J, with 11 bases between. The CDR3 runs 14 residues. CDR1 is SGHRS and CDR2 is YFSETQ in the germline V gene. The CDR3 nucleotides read TGCGCCAGCAGCTTGGAAGGGACATCTAATGAGCAGTTCTTC. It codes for CASSLEGTSNEQFF.

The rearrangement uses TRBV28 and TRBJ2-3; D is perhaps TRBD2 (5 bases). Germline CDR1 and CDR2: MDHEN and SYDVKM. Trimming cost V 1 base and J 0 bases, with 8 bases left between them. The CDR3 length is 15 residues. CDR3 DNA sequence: TGTGCCAGCAGTTTATCAGGCGGGAGCACAGATACGCAGTATTTT. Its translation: CASSLSGGSTDTQYF.

CDR3 DNA sequence: TGCGCCAGCAGCTCCTTACTAGCGGGAGGGAGCAATGAGCAGTTCTTC. Protein: CASSSLLAGGSNEQFF. The chain carries TRBV5-1 and TRBJ2-1, with 13 nucleotides matching TRBD2. The CDR3 consists of 16 residues. Germline V gives CDR1 SGHRS, CDR2 YFSETQ. V shed 3 bases, J shed 6 bases, and the junction held 6 bases outside the gene matches. Variable domain in full (rest from reference TRBV5-1 and TRBJ2-1): KAGVTQTPRYLIKTRGQQVTLSCSPISGHRSVSWYQQTPGQGLQFLFEYFSETQRNKGNFPGRFSGRQFSNSRSEMNVSTLELGDSALYLCASSSLLAGGSNEQFFGPGTRLTVL.

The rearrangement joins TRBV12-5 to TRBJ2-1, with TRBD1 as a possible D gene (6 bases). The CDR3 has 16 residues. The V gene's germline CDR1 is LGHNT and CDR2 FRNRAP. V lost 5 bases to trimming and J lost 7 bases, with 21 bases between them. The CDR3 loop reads CASGNQLGGWVNEQFF. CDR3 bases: TGTGCTAGTGGTAATCAACTAGGGGGATGGGTAAATGAGCAGTTCTTC.

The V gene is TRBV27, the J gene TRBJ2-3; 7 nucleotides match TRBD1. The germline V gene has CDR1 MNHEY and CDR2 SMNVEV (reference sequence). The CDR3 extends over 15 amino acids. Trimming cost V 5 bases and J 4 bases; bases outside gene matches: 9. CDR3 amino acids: CASSLRTQGADTQYF. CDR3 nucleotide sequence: TGTGCCAGCAGTCTAAGGACGCAGGGGGCAGATACGCAGTATTTT.

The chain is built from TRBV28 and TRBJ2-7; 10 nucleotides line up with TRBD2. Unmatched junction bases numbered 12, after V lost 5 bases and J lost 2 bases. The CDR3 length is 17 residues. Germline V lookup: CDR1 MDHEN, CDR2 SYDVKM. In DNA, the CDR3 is TGTGCCAGCAGTCCCTCGGGACTAGCGTTTGGTACCTACGAGCAGTACTTC. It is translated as CASSPSGLAFGTYEQYF.

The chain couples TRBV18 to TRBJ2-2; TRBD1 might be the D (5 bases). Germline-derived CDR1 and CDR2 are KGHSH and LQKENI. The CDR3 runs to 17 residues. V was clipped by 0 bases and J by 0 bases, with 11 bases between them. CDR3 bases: TGTGCCAGCTCACCACCGGGGCAAGTAGCGAACACCGGGGAGCTGTTTTTT. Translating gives CASSPPGQVANTGELFF.

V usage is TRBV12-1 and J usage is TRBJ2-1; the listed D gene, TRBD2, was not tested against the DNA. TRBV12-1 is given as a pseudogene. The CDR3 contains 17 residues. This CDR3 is CASSFEASGRSDNEQFF. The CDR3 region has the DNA TGTGCCAGCAGCTTTGAGGCTAGCGGGAGGTCGGACAATGAGCAGTTCTTC.

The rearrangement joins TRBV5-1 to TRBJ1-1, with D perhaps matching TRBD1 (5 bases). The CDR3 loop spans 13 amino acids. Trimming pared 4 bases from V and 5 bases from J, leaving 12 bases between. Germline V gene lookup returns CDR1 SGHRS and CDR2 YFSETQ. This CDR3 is CASSAIQGTEAFF. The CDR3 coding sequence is TGCGCCAGCAGCGCCATTCAGGGAACTGAAGCTTTCTTT. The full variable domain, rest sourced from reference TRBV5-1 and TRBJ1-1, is KAGVTQTPRYLIKTRGQQVTLSCSPISGHRSVSWYQQTPGQGLQFLFEYFSETQRNKGNFPGRFSGRQFSNSRSEMNVSTLELGDSALYLCASSAIQGTEAFFGQGTRLTVV.

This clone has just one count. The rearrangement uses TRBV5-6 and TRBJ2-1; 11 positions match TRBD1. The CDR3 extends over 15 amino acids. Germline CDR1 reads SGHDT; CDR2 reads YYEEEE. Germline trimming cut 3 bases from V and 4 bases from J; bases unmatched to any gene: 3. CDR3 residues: CASSWGTGGYNEQFF. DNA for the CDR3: TGTGCCAGCAGCTGGGGGACAGGGGGTTACAATGAGCAGTTCTTC.

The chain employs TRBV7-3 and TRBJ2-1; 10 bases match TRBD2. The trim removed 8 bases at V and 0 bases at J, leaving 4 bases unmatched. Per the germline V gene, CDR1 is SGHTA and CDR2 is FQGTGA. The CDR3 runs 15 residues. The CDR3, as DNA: TGTGCCAGCTCCCCTAGCGGGAGCTCCTACAATGAGCAGTTCTTC. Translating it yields CASSPSGSSYNEQFF. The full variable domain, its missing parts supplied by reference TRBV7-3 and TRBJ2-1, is GAGVSQTPSNKVTEKGKYVELRCDPISGHTALYWYRQSLGQGPEFLIYFQGTGAADDSGLPNDRFFAVRPEGSVSTLKIQRTERGDSAVYLCASSPSGSSYNEQFFGPGTRLTVL.